These 20 T cell receptor beta chains were sequenced from one sample in a study of neurological immune-mediated disorders. TCRdb used MiXCR to reprocess the 5' RACE reads, holding one entry per CDR3 protein. The data show roughly 4,100 distinct CDR3 sequences, about 33% seen once. The sample comprised CD8+ T cells from blood. These receptors came from a man in his fifties with HTLV-1-associated myelopathy (HAM/TSP).

Only one count was recorded for this clonotype. The chain couples TRBV14 to TRBJ1-1, with D unclear. V lost 3 bases and J lost 0, with 14 bases in between. This CDR3 is 16 amino acids long. Germline V gene lookup returns CDR1 SGHDN and CDR2 FVKESK. The CDR3 coding sequence is TGTGCCAGCAGCCACGCCAGCCAGATAATGAACACTGAAGCTTTCTTT. This encodes CASSHASQIMNTEAFF.

The chain couples TRBV12-3 or TRBV12-4 to TRBJ2-1, with D perhaps TRBD2 (5 bases). The DNA matches TRBJ2-5 better at its end, which makes the J call doubtful. CDR3 size: 13 residues. The CDR3 DNA reads as TGTGCCAGCAGTCCCCCGGAGCGGGAGACCCAGTACTTC. It is translated as CASSPPERETQYF.

This clonotype occurred many times. The chain couples TRBV12-3 or TRBV12-4 to TRBJ2-7, with 7 positions matching TRBD2. The length of the CDR3 is 13 residues. Unmatched junction bases numbered 7, after V lost 6 bases and J lost 5 bases. As DNA, the CDR3 is TGTGCCAGCAGCCCCGGGACTAACCACGAGCAGTACTTC. Its protein is CASSPGTNHEQYF.

V is TRBV15 and J is TRBJ1-1; D remains ambiguous. Trimming pared 0 bases from V and 0 bases from J, leaving 14 bases between. Looked up from germline, CDR1 is LNHNV and CDR2 is YYDKDF (reference sequence). This CDR3 comprises 17 residues. In DNA, the CDR3 is TGTGCCACCAGCAGAGATTGGGCGGCCGTATTGAACACTGAAGCTTTCTTT. Its translation: CATSRDWAAVLNTEAFF.

This clonotype was recorded at least ten times. The chain has TRBV29-1 and TRBJ2-3; no reliable D call. CDR3 length equals 12 residues. V was cut by 4 bases and J by 7 bases, with 12 bases left in between. Looked up from germline, CDR1 is SQVTM and CDR2 is ANQGSEA. The CDR3 is CSVGTPEYTQYF. CDR3 DNA sequence: TGCAGCGTTGGAACCCCCGAATATACGCAGTATTTT.

The chain combines TRBV5-8 with TRBJ2-1; D is unclear. CDR3 size: 12 residues. Between the trimmed V and J ends, which lost 1 base and 6 bases, there was a span of 5 bases. Germline CDR1 and CDR2: SGHTS and YDEGEE. This chain's CDR3 is CASSLNSNEQFF. Written as DNA, the CDR3 is TGTGCCAGCAGCTTGAACAGCAATGAGCAGTTCTTC.

The chain is built from TRBV7-9 and TRBJ1-2; 9 bases map to TRBD1. Germline loops: CDR1 SEHNR, CDR2 FQNEAQ (reference sequence). With V trimmed by 5 bases and J by 6 bases, 10 bases remained unmatched. The CDR3 spans 15 residues. For the CDR3, the DNA is TGTGCCAGCAGCCAACTACAGGGGGCGGGTAATGGCTACACCTTC. Translating gives CASSQLQGAGNGYTF.

In its sample, this clonotype ranks as medium-sized. The V gene is TRBV18, the J gene TRBJ2-3, with D possibly TRBD2 on 5 matching bases. The V and J ends lost 3 bases and 6 bases respectively, with 16 bases between them. The CDR3 loop spans 15 amino acids. Germline V lookup: CDR1 KGHSH, CDR2 LQKENI. CDR3 loop: CASSPDRTSGDTQYF. The CDR3 DNA sequence: TGTGCCAGCTCACCGGACCGGACCTCGGGGGATACGCAGTATTTT.

At least ten counts were recorded for this clonotype. The V call is TRBV6-1, the J call TRBJ2-3; the match to TRBD1 covers 9 bases. The ends lost 2 bases at V and 4 bases at J; junction bases unmatched: 4. CDR3 size: 15 residues. Germline CDR1 reads MNHNS; CDR2 reads SASEGT. The CDR3 region has the DNA TGTGCCAGCAGTGAAAGCACAGGGGGCGCAGATACGCAGTATTTT. It yields the protein CASSESTGGADTQYF.

The sample holds many counts of this clonotype. J is TRBJ1-1 and V is TRBV7-9; D unresolved. The CDR3 sequence is 12 residues long. Trimming removed 4 bases at V and 5 bases at J, with 8 bases between. Germline lookup yields CDR1 SEHNR and CDR2 FQNEAQ (reference sequence). The CDR3 DNA reads TGTGCCAGCAGCTGGGAGGGTACTGAAGCTTTCTTT. Translation gives CASSWEGTEAFF.

As to this clonotype: No DNA is shown, since the ends of the CDR3 on it are uncertain; the CDR3 is the one TCRdb lists. CDR3 amino acids: CASSFYICSAGEGQHAYNEQFF. The V and J genes are TRBV13 and TRBJ2-1; the table's D call, TRBD1, has no DNA check behind it. Germline CDR1 PRHDT, CDR2 FYEKMQ (reference sequence). Inclusive of both ends, the CDR3 amounts to 22 amino acids.

This clonotype has at least ten counts. The chain links TRBV7-3 to TRBJ1-1, with 7 bases lining up with TRBD1. The CDR3 length is 18 residues. CDR1 and CDR2 from the germline V gene are SGHTA and FQGTGA. V lost 4 bases and J lost 0; bases outside the gene matches: 14. CDR3 sequence reads: CASSSRGEGGRLNTEAFF. The CDR3 bases are TGTGCCAGCAGCTCCAGGGGGGAGGGAGGACGTTTGAACACTGAAGCTTTCTTT.

Comments on this clonotype: Germline is not matched at one junction end, which may reflect a read error. This CDR3 reads CSARGDQPQHF. CDR3 nucleotide sequence: TGCAGTGCCAGGGGAGATCAACCCCAGCATTTT. V gene TRBV20-1 combines with J gene TRBJ1-5; possibly TRBD1 for D (6 bases). CDR3 length: 11 amino acids. The germline V gene encodes CDR1 DFQATT and CDR2 SNEGSKA (reference sequence).

By share of the sample, this clonotype is medium-sized. J is TRBJ2-1 and V is TRBV7-9; 11 bases fit TRBD2. CDR3 size: 15 residues. V dropped 1 base and J dropped 5; count of bases not matched to a gene: 1. Germline V lookup: CDR1 SEHNR, CDR2 FQNEAQ (reference sequence). CDR3 amino acids: CASSLETSGNNEQFF. CDR3 DNA sequence: TGTGCCAGCAGCTTAGAGACTAGCGGGAACAATGAGCAGTTCTTC.

This clonotype is large in the sample. V usage is TRBV12-3 or TRBV12-4 and J usage is TRBJ2-3; 9 bases are shared with TRBD2. Unmatched junction bases numbered 4, after V lost 3 bases and J lost 6 bases. This CDR3 contains 14 residues. This chain's CDR3 is CASSFGGGADTQYF. The CDR3, as DNA: TGTGCCAGCAGTTTTGGCGGGGGGGCGGATACGCAGTATTTT.

This clonotype showed up many times. V is TRBV6-5 and J is TRBJ1-1, with TRBD1 identical over 7 bases. The CDR3 spans 14 residues. The V gene end was trimmed by 2 bases and the J gene end by 8 bases; junction bases not matched to a gene: 8. Germline CDR1 and CDR2: MNHEY and SVGAGI. The CDR3 protein is CASSYDEGAAEAFF. In DNA, the CDR3 is TGTGCCAGCAGTTACGACGAGGGGGCGGCGGAAGCTTTCTTT.

This clonotype was found many times. The rearrangement uses TRBV12-3 or TRBV12-4 and TRBJ2-7; D is uncertain. The V and J ends lost 3 bases and 0 bases respectively, with 12 bases between them. The length of the CDR3 is 15 residues. CDR3 residues: CASSFSALSSYEQYF. The CDR3 coding sequence is TGTGCCAGCAGTTTCTCGGCTCTCAGCTCCTACGAGCAGTACTTC.

The chain uses TRBV12-5 and TRBJ2-1; D unclear. Germline CDR1 LGHNT, CDR2 FRNRAP. Trimming took 3 bases from V and 8 from J, leaving 8 bases between them. The CDR3 runs 12 residues. The CDR3 is CASGLAADEQFF. The DNA of the CDR3 is TGTGCTAGTGGTTTAGCCGCGGATGAGCAGTTCTTC.

V and J are TRBV13 and TRBJ2-3; 7 nucleotides agree with TRBD1. Unmatched junction bases numbered 11, after V lost 4 bases and J lost 7 bases. This CDR3 contains 15 residues. Per germline, CDR1 PRHDT and CDR2 FYEKMQ (reference sequence). The CDR3 is CASSSTGIPDNTQYF. In DNA form, the CDR3 reads TGTGCCAGCAGCTCGACAGGGATTCCCGATAATACGCAGTATTTT. Looking up the rest from reference TRBV13 and TRBJ2-3 gives the full variable domain: AAGVIQSPRHLIKEKRETATLKCYPIPRHDTVYWYQQGPGQDPQFLISFYEKMQSDKGSIPDRFSAQQFSDYHSELNMSSLELGDSALYFCASSSTGIPDNTQYFGPGTRLTVL.

This clonotype showed up many times. The CDR3 bases are TGTGCCAGCAGCCAACCCTTAGGGGCAGCGAACACCGGGGAGCTGTTTTTT. It specifies CASSQPLGAANTGELFF. The chain is built from TRBV14 and TRBJ2-2; the D gene is possibly TRBD1 (5 bases). V lost 2 bases, J lost 0 bases, and 13 bases lay in between. The V gene's germline CDR1 is SGHDN and CDR2 FVKESK. CDR3 length: 17 residues.